This T cell receptor (beta chain) is from a study of blood T cells in healthy people across ages. Total RNA, at least 5.5 micrograms per sample, came from PBMCs. A second PCR of 7 to 11 cycles used a sample-barcoded 5' primer and a J-beta primer mix. TCRdb re-called the 5' RACE reads with MiXCR, one entry per CDR3 protein. The table records about 570,000 distinct CDR3 sequences, 27% of them present only once. In its sample, this clonotype is medium-sized. Sequenced: blood. The sequence was obtained from a woman in her 70s in good health.

CDR3 amino acids: CAWSVTNYGYTF. CDR3 in DNA: TGTGCCTGGAGTGTGACAAACTATGGCTACACCTTC. V usage is TRBV30 and J usage is TRBJ1-2, with D hard to call. Germline CDR1 reads GTSNPN; CDR2 reads SVGIG (reference sequence). The length of the CDR3 is 12 residues. Trimming removed 0 bases from V and 2 bases from J, with 4 bases in between.